Listed here are 28 T cell receptor beta chains from one sample, sequenced in a study of cytomegalovirus exposure and HLA in healthy donors. In the PCR, 60 Vbeta and 13 Jbeta primers were used. Clones were sequenced by immunoSEQ multiplex PCR, and TCRdb holds only the in-frame ones, with some missing. The sample includes 150,000 to 200,000 clones, about four fifths of them seen just once. Sequences were obtained from PBMCs. All receptors come from a male donor in good health and CMV-seropositive.

The chain is built from TRBV5-1 and TRBJ2-2, with no clear D. V was clipped by 0 bases and J by 4 bases, with 7 bases between them. The CDR3 is 14 residues long. CDR1 and CDR2 (germline): SGHRS, YFSETQ. The CDR3 sequence: CASSLANPTGELFF. DNA of the CDR3: TGCGCCAGCAGCTTGGCCAATCCCACCGGGGAGCTGTTTTTT.

J is TRBJ2-1 and V is TRBV2, with 12 positions matching TRBD2. The CDR3 spans 14 residues. CDR1 is SNHLY, CDR2 FYNNEI, per germline. The V segment lost 8 bases and the J segment 5 bases; nucleotides outside the gene matches: 4. The CDR3 protein is CASLGTSGHNEQFF. As DNA, the CDR3 is TGTGCCAGCCTCGGGACTAGCGGGCACAATGAGCAGTTCTTC.

V is TRBV5-1 and J is TRBJ1-1; D is perhaps TRBD1 (5 bases). From germline, CDR1 is SGHRS and CDR2 YFSETQ. The V gene lost 0 bases and the J gene lost 1 base, with 10 bases spanning the gap. The CDR3 covers 15 residues. The CDR3 reads CASSLGGGTNTEAFF. CDR3 coding DNA: TGCGCCAGCAGCTTGGGAGGCGGGACGAACACTGAAGCTTTCTTT.

This clone was recorded only once. The CDR3 loop reads CASSLAKPTDTQYF. CDR3 bases: TGTGCCAGCAGCTTGGCCAAGCCGACAGATACGCAGTATTTT. The V call is TRBV5-5, the J call TRBJ2-3; the D is unclear. V dropped 0 bases and J dropped 3 bases, with 8 bases sitting between them. Germline V lookup: CDR1 SGHKS, CDR2 YYEKEE (reference sequence). This CDR3 comprises 14 residues.

This clone has a handful of counts. The chain recombines TRBV19 with TRBJ2-3; 13 nucleotides match TRBD2. CDR3 size: 17 residues. Germline CDR1 is LNHDA and CDR2 is SQIVND (reference sequence). V trimming: 5 bases; J trimming: 7 bases; junction bases outside the gene matches: 12. This chain's CDR3 is CASSGQGRTSGSYTQYF. The CDR3 DNA reads as TGTGCCAGTAGTGGGCAGGGAAGGACTAGCGGGAGTTATACGCAGTATTTT.

The V gene is TRBV4-3, the J gene TRBJ2-1; 15 nucleotides align to TRBD2. The germline gives CDR1 LGHNA, CDR2 YSLEER. This CDR3 contains 16 residues. Trimming removed 1 base from V and 9 bases from J; junction bases left unmatched: 4. The CDR3 bases are TGCGCCAGCAGCCAAGGTGGACTAGCGGGAGGGTTTGAGCAGTTCTTC. Translating it yields CASSQGGLAGGFEQFF.

The V gene is TRBV7-9, the J gene TRBJ2-2, with 11 bases matching TRBD1. Looked up from germline, CDR1 is SEHNR and CDR2 is FQNEAQ (reference sequence). The ends lost 2 bases at V and 9 bases at J; junction bases unmatched: 8. The CDR3 sequence is 16 residues long. Here the CDR3 DNA reads TGTGCCAGCAGCTTACTAAGTGGACAGGGGGCCCGGGAGCTGTTTTTT. Translating it yields CASSLLSGQGARELFF.

This chain connects TRBV6-6 to TRBJ2-5, with TRBD1 as a possible D gene (6 bases). CDR3 length equals 15 residues. V was pared by 0 bases and J by 5 bases, with 13 bases between. Germline CDR1 MNHNY, CDR2 SVGAGI (reference sequence). As DNA, the CDR3 is TGTGCCAGCAGTTACTCGAAAACAGGGTGGGAGACCCAGTACTTC. Protein: CASSYSKTGWETQYF.

The J gene is TRBJ2-5, the V gene TRBV19; 11 bases map to TRBD2. The CDR3 spans 15 residues. V was clipped by 6 bases and J by 1 base; unmatched bases: 4. Looked up from germline, CDR1 is LNHDA and CDR2 is SQIVND (reference sequence). The CDR3 region has the DNA TGTGCCAGTAGCTACGGGACTAGCGGCCAAGAGACCCAGTACTTC. Translating it yields CASSYGTSGQETQYF.

V gene TRBV5-1 combines with J gene TRBJ1-4; 7 nucleotides agree with TRBD1. Germline assignment: CDR1 SGHRS and CDR2 YFSETQ. V trimming: 3 bases; J trimming: 3 bases; junction bases outside the gene matches: 2. The CDR3 has 14 amino acids. The CDR3 reads CASSSGQPNEKLFF. The CDR3 bases are TGCGCCAGCAGCTCGGGACAGCCTAATGAAAAACTGTTTTTT.

The chain recombines TRBV19 with TRBJ1-1; 8 positions match TRBD1. Germline lookup yields CDR1 LNHDA and CDR2 SQIVND (reference sequence). V was pared by 6 bases and J by 1 base, with 7 bases of the junction left unmatched. The CDR3 is 15 residues long. The CDR3 nucleotides read TGTGCCAGTAGGTTAACAGGGGGTCCGAACACTGAAGCTTTCTTT. Translation gives CASRLTGGPNTEAFF.

This clone was recorded only once. V gene TRBV7-2 combines with J gene TRBJ2-3; TRBD2 agrees at 9 bases. The CDR3 is 17 residues long. Germline V gene lookup returns CDR1 SGHTA and CDR2 FQGNSA. V trimming: 2 bases; J trimming: 5 bases; junction bases outside the gene matches: 11. The CDR3 DNA reads TGTGCCAGCAGCTTAAGTAGCGCTAGCGGGACCGGAGATACGCAGTATTTT. Protein: CASSLSSASGTGDTQYF.

This clone appeared a few times. This sequence joins TRBV4-2 and TRBJ2-1; TRBD1 matches at 7 bases. There are 11 residues in the CDR3. From germline, CDR1 is LGHNA and CDR2 YNFKEQ. Unmatched junction bases numbered 4, after V lost 10 bases and J lost 7 bases. CDR3 in DNA: TGTGCCACTACGACAGGGAATGAGCAGTTCTTC. Protein sequence: CATTTGNEQFF.

This chain uses TRBV5-5 with TRBJ2-7, with unresolved D. Germline lookup yields CDR1 SGHKS and CDR2 YYEKEE (reference sequence). This CDR3 comprises 16 residues. V was shortened by 0 bases and J by 3 bases, with 16 bases between the two germline ends. CDR3 in DNA: TGTGCCAGCAGCTTGGTAGCCGTCGGGTCGATCTACGAGCAGTACTTC. The encoded protein is CASSLVAVGSIYEQYF.

This rearrangement joins TRBV2 to TRBJ1-1; 8 bases are shared with TRBD1. CDR1 SNHLY and CDR2 FYNNEI come from the germline V gene. Trimming cost V 7 bases and J 4 bases; bases outside gene matches: 8. The CDR3 spans 14 residues. DNA for the CDR3: TGTGCCAGCAAGGGTCAAGGGACAGGCACTGAAGCTTTCTTT. This gives the protein CASKGQGTGTEAFF.

This chain links TRBV28 with TRBJ1-1, with D perhaps matching TRBD1 (5 bases). V was shortened by 5 bases and J by 3 bases, with 16 bases between the two germline ends. In germline, CDR1 is MDHEN, CDR2 SYDVKM. CDR3 length: 15 amino acids. CDR3 loop: CASSLPQTVDTEAFF. The CDR3 DNA sequence: TGTGCCAGCAGTCTCCCGCAGACAGTTGACACTGAAGCTTTCTTT. Supplemented by reference TRBV28 and TRBJ1-1, the full variable domain reads DVKVTQSSRYLVKRTGEKVFLECVQDMDHENMFWYRQDPGLGLRLIYFSYDVKMKEKGDIPEGYSVSREKKERFSLILESASTNQTSMYLCASSLPQTVDTEAFFGQGTRLTVV.

This clone was detected a few times. The V gene is TRBV6-5, the J gene TRBJ1-1; possibly TRBD1 for D (5 bases). The CDR3 is made up of 15 amino acids. V lost 0 bases and J lost 0, with 8 bases in between. Germline V CDR1 and CDR2: MNHEY, SVGAGI. In nucleotides, the CDR3 is TGTGCCAGCAGTTACTCTCACAGGTTGAACACTGAAGCTTTCTTT. Translating gives CASSYSHRLNTEAFF.

The gene calls are TRBV18 and TRBJ1-1; D remains ambiguous. The CDR3 runs 14 residues. The ends were cut back, 2 bases at V and 0 bases at J, with 7 bases in the middle. CDR1 is KGHSH and CDR2 is LQKENI in the germline V gene. CDR3 coding DNA: TGTGCCAGCTCACCAGCAGAACTGAACACTGAAGCTTTCTTT. Translation gives CASSPAELNTEAFF.

The V and J genes are TRBV5-1 and TRBJ2-4; D gene unclear. The CDR3 is 17 amino acids. V lost 0 bases, J lost 1 base, and 14 bases lay in between. Germline assignment: CDR1 SGHRS and CDR2 YFSETQ. The CDR3 DNA reads as TGCGCCAGCAGCTTGGGTTTCGATGAGTTGGCCAAAAACATTCAGTACTTC. It translates to CASSLGFDELAKNIQYF.

The V call is TRBV5-1, the J call TRBJ2-5; TRBD2 matches 13 bases. The V gene end was trimmed by 4 bases and the J gene end by 3 bases; junction bases not matched to a gene: 3. The CDR3 runs to 15 residues. Germline V CDR1 and CDR2: SGHRS, YFSETQ. CDR3 coding DNA: TGCGCCAGCAGCGCCGGGACTAGCGGGGAAGAGACCCAGTACTTC. Amino acid sequence: CASSAGTSGEETQYF.

The rearrangement uses TRBV9 and TRBJ2-2; D remains unclear. Trimming left V 3 bases short and J 0 bases short, with 6 bases between. The CDR3 runs 14 residues. Looked up from germline, CDR1 is SGDLS and CDR2 is YYNGEE. This CDR3 is CASSAQSNTGELFF. CDR3 DNA sequence: TGTGCCAGCAGCGCACAGTCGAACACCGGGGAGCTGTTTTTT.

This clone came up a few times. The J gene is TRBJ2-3, the V gene TRBV27; 10 positions agree with TRBD2. Trimming cost V 10 bases and J 2 bases; bases outside gene matches: 12. This CDR3 is built from 16 residues. The V gene's germline CDR1 is MNHEY and CDR2 SMNVEV (reference sequence). CDR3 DNA: TGTGCCACCTCGTCGGGACTAGCGTCCTTCACAGATACGCAGTATTTT. It codes for CATSSGLASFTDTQYF.

The chain links TRBV27 to TRBJ1-6; 7 nucleotides line up with TRBD1. The CDR3 is 16 residues long. V was clipped by 5 bases and J by 5 bases; unmatched bases: 9. Per germline, CDR1 MNHEY and CDR2 SMNVEV (reference sequence). The CDR3 here is CASSPTGYDDNSPLHF. The CDR3 bases are TGTGCCAGCAGTCCGACAGGGTACGATGATAATTCACCCCTCCACTTT.

The chain links TRBV6-5 to TRBJ1-1; D is possibly TRBD1 (5 bases). Germline V gene data show CDR1 as MNHEY and CDR2 as SVGAGI. The CDR3 covers 14 residues. The germline V and J ends were trimmed by 2 bases and 0 bases, with 7 bases remaining between them. For the CDR3, the DNA is TGTGCCAGCAGTTACCGGGGGGTGAACACTGAAGCTTTCTTT. Amino acids: CASSYRGVNTEAFF.

This chain uses TRBV7-8 with TRBJ1-6; perhaps TRBD1 as D (5 bases). V shed 3 bases and J shed 6 bases, with 12 bases lying between them. Germline CDR1 reads SGHVS; CDR2 reads FQNEAQ. CDR3 size: 15 residues. This CDR3 is CASSLFDRVNSPLHF. CDR3 in DNA: TGTGCCAGCAGCTTGTTCGACAGAGTTAATTCACCCCTCCACTTT.

The chain recombines TRBV2 with TRBJ1-4, with D hard to call. The CDR3 length is 13 residues. The V gene lost 6 bases and the J gene lost 10 bases, with 15 bases spanning the gap. Germline CDR1 is SNHLY and CDR2 is FYNNEI. In nucleotides, the CDR3 is TGTGCCAGCAGGACCCCTAGTCGGGTAAAACTGTTTTTT. This encodes CASRTPSRVKLFF.

The rearrangement links TRBV9 to TRBJ2-1; possible D gene TRBD1, 6 bases. Germline CDR1 and CDR2: SGDLS and YYNGEE. With 3 bases removed from V and 8 bases from J, the gap between germline ends came to 12 bases. The CDR3 spans 13 residues. This CDR3 is CASSGYRDDEQFF. The CDR3 DNA sequence: TGTGCCAGCAGCGGGTACAGGGACGATGAGCAGTTCTTC.

V usage is TRBV2 and J usage is TRBJ1-4; 7 bases are shared with TRBD1. V was pared by 7 bases and J by 10 bases, with 6 bases of the junction left unmatched. The CDR3 totals 12 residues. CDR1 and CDR2 (germline): SNHLY, FYNNEI. Written as DNA, the CDR3 is TGTGCCAGCATCAACAGGGGAGGAAAACTGTTTTTT. It codes for CASINRGGKLFF.